The source of this T cell receptor beta chain is a study of monozygotic twins with inflammatory bowel disease. This CDR3 is 19 amino acids long. CDR1 is MNHEY and CDR2 is SVGEGT in the germline V gene. Each CDR3 protein gets one entry in TCRdb, which reprocessed the 5' RACE reads and gives no DNA. Recorded for this sample: about 380,000 distinct CDR3 sequences. The genes are TRBV6-2 or TRBV6-3 and TRBJ1-2. The receptor was isolated from a human donor with ulcerative colitis or Crohn's disease, or a healthy co-twin of an affected twin (not recorded which). The material sequenced was blood. The CDR3 here is CASRHPIIQGEPANYGYTF.